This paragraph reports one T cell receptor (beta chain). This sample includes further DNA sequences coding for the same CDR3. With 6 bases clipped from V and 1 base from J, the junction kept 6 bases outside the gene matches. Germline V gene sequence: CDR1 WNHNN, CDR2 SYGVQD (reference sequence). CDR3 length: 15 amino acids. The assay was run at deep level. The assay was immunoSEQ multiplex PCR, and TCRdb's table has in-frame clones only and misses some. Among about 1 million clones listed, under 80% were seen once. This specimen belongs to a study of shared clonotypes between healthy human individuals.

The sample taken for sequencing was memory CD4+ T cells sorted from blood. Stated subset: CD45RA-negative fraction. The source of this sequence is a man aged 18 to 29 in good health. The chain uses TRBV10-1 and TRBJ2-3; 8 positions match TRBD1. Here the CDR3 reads CASSDGQGGTDTQYF. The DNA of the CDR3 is TGCGCCAGCAGCGACGGACAGGGCGGCACAGATACGCAGTATTTT.